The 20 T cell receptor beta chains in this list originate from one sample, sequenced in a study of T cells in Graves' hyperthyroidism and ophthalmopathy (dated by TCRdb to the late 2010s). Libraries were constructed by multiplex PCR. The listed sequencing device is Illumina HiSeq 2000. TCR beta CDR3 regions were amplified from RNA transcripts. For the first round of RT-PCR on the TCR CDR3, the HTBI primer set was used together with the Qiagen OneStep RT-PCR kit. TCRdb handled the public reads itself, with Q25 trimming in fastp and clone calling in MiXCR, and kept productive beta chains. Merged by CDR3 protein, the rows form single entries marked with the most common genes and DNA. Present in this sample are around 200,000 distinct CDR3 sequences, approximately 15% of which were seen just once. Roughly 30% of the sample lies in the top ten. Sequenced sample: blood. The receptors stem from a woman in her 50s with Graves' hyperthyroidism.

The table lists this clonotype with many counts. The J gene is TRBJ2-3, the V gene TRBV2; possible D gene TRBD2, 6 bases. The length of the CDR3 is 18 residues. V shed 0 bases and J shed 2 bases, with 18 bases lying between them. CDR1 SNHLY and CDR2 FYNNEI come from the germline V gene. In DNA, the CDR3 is TGTGCCAGCAGTGAAGCGCCCTGGGCGGGATTTCTCACAGATACGCAGTATTTT. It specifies CASSEAPWAGFLTDTQYF. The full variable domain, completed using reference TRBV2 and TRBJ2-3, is EPEVTQTPSHQVTQMGQEVILRCVPISNHLYFYWYRQILGQKVEFLVSFYNNEISEKSEIFDDQFSVERPDGSNFTLKIRSTKLEDSAMYFCASSEAPWAGFLTDTQYFGPGTRLTVL.

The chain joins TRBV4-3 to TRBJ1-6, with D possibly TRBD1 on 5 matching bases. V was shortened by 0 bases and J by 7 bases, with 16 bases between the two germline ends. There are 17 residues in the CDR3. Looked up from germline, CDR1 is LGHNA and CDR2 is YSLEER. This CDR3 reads CASSQDPVQGSNSPLHF. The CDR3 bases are TGCGCCAGCAGCCAAGACCCAGTTCAGGGTAGCAATTCACCCCTCCACTTT.

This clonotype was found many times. The CDR3 DNA follows: TGCAGTGCTAGGAGGCGCTCCGCGGGGCAGTACTTC. Residues: CSARRRSAGQYF. The chain carries TRBV20-1 and TRBJ2-7; weak D call: TRBD2 (5 bases). The CDR3 runs to 12 residues. V was trimmed by 3 bases and J by 9 bases, leaving 15 bases between them. Germline CDR1 and CDR2: DFQATT and SNEGSKA (reference sequence).

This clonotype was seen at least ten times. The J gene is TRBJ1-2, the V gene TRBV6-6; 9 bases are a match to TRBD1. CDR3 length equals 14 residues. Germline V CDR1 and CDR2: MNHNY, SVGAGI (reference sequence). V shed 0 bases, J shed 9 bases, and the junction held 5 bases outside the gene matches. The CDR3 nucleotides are TGTGCCAGCAGTTACTCGAGGGACAGGGTGCGCTACACCTTC. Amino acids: CASSYSRDRVRYTF.

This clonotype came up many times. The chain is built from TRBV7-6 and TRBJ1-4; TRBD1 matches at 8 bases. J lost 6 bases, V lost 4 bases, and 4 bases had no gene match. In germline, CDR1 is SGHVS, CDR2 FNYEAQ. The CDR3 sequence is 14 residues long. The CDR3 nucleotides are TGTGCCAGCAGCTCACAGGGGGGAGATGAAAAACTGTTTTTT. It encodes CASSSQGGDEKLFF.

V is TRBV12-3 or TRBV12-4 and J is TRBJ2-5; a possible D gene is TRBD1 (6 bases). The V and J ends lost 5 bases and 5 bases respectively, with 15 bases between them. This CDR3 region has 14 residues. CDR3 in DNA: TGTGCCAGCAGTCACACAGGGTTACGGGAGACCCAGTACTTC. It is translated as CASSHTGLRETQYF.

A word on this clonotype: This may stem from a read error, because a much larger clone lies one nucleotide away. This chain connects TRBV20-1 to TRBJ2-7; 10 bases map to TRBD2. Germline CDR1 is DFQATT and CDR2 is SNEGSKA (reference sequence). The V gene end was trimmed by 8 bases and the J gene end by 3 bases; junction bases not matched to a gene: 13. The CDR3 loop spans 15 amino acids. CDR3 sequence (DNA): TGCAGTACGAGGCCAGCGGGGGGGGACCTCTACGAGCAGTACTTC. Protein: CSTRPAGGDLYEQYF.

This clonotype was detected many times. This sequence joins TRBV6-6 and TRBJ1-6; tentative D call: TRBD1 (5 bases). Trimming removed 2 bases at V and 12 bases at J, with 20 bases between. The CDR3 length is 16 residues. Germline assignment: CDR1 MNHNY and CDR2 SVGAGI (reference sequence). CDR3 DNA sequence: TGTGCCAGCAGTTACAAGGGAGACAGCTCTACCAGACCCCTCCACTTT. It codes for CASSYKGDSSTRPLHF.

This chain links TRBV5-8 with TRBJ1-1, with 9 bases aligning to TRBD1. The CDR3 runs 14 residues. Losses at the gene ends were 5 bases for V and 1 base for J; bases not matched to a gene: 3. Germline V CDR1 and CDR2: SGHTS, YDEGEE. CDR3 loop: CASSWDRANTEAFF. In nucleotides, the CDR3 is TGTGCCAGCAGTTGGGACAGGGCGAACACTGAAGCTTTCTTT.

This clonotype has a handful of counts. The chain's CDR3 is CASNNRKNTEAFF. Written as DNA, the CDR3 is TGTGCCAGTAATAACAGAAAGAACACTGAAGCTTTCTTT. This chain joins TRBV19 and TRBJ1-1; D call uncertain. The germline V gene encodes CDR1 LNHDA and CDR2 SQIVND (reference sequence). The V and J ends lost 7 bases and 1 base respectively, with 10 bases between them. The CDR3 spans 13 residues.

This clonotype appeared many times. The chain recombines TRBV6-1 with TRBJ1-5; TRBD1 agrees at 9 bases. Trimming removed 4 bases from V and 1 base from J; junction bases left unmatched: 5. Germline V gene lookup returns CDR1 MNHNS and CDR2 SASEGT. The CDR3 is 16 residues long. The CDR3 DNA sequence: TGTGCCAGCAGTGGCGGACAGGGGCACAGCAATCAGCCCCAGCATTTT. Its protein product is CASSGGQGHSNQPQHF.

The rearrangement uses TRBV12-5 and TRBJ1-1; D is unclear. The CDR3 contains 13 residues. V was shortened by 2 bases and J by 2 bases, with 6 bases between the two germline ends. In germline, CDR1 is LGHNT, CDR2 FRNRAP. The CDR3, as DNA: TGTGCTAGTGGTTTGTTCCCAAACACTGAAGCTTTCTTT. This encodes CASGLFPNTEAFF.

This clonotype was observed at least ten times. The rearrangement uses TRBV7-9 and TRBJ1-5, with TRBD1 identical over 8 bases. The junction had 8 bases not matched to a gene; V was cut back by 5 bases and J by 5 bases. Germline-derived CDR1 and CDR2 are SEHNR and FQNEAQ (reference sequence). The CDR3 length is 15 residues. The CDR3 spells CASSGQGAYDQPQHF. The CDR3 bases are TGTGCCAGCAGCGGCCAGGGGGCGTACGATCAGCCCCAGCATTTT.

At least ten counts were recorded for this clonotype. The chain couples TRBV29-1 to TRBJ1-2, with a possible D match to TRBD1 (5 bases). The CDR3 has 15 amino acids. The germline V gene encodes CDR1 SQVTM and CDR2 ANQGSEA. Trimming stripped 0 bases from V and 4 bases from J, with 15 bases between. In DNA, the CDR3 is TGCAGCGTTGAAGACGGGAGTGGGGCCCCCTATGGCTACACCTTC. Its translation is CSVEDGSGAPYGYTF.

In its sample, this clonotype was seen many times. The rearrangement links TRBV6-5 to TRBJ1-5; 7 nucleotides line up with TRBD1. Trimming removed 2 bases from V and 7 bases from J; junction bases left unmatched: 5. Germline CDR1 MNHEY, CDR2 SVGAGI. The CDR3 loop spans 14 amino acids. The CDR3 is CASSYRQGGQPQHF. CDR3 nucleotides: TGTGCCAGCAGTTACAGACAGGGAGGCCAGCCCCAGCATTTT.

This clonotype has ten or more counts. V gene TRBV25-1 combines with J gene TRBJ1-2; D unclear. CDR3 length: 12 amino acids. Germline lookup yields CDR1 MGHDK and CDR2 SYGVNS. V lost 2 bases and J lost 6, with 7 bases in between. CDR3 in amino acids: CASSEPIDGYTF. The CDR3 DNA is TGTGCCAGCAGTGAACCCATTGATGGCTACACCTTC.

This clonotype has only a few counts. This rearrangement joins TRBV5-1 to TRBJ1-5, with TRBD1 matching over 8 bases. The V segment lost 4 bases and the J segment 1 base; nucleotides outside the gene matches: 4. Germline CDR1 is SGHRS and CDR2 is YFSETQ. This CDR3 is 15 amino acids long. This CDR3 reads CASSPGQGSNQPQHF. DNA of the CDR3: TGCGCCAGCAGCCCCGGACAGGGCAGCAATCAGCCCCAGCATTTT.

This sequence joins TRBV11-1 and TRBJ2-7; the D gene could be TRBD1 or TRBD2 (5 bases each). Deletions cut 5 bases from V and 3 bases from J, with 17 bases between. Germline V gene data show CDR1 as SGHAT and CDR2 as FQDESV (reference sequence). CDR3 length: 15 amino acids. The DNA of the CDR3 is TGTGCCAGCAGCGAGGGGCAACTGCCCCACTACGAGCAGTACTTC. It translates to CASSEGQLPHYEQYF.

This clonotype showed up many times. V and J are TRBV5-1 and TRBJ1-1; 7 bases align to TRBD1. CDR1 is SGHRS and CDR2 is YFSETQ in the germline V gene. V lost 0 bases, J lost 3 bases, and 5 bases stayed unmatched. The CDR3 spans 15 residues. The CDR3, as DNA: TGCGCCAGCAGCTTGGCAACAGGGGTGGACACTGAAGCTTTCTTT. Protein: CASSLATGVDTEAFF.

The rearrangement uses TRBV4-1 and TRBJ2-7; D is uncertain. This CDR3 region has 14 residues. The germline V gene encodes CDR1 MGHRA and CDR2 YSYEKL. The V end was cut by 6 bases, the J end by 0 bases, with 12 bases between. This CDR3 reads CASRTLPTSYEQYF. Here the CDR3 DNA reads TGCGCCAGCAGGACGTTACCTACCTCCTACGAGCAGTACTTC.